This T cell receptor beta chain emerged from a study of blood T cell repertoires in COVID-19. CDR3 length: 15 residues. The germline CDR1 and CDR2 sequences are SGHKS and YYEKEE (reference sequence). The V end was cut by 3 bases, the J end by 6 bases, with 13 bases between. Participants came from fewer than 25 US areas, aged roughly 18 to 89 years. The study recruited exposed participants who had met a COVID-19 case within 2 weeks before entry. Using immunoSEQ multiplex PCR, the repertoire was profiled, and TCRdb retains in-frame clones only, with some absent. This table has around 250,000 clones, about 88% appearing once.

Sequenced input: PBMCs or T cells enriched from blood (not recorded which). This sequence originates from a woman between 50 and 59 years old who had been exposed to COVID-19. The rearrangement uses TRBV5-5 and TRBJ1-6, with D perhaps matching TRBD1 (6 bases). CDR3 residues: CASSSYGTFNSPLHF. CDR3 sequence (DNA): TGTGCCAGCAGCTCCTATGGGACATTTAATTCACCCCTCCACTTT.